This T cell receptor beta chain is from a study of blood T cell repertoires in COVID-19. Assay used: immunoSEQ multiplex PCR; TCRdb lists only in-frame clones, some missing. This sample yields around 480,000 clones, of which about 87% are seen a single time; 10% to 15% belongs to the top ten. V gave up 4 bases and J gave up 2 bases; unmatched junction bases: 8. The CDR3 covers 16 residues. CDR1 is SGHRS and CDR2 is YFSETQ in the germline V gene. This clone was counted between two and nine times. This chain uses TRBV5-1 with TRBJ2-7, with 11 bases identical to TRBD2. Material: peripheral blood. This receptor was taken from a woman between 50 and 59 years old with COVID-19, enrolled during active disease. The chain's CDR3 is CASSGGLAAQAYEQYF. For the CDR3, the DNA is TGCGCCAGCAGCGGGGGACTAGCGGCCCAGGCCTACGAGCAGTACTTC.